These 8 T cell receptor beta chains came from one sample sequenced in a study of Ad26.COV2.S vaccination and SARS-CoV-2 variants. Treatment meaning: roughly 18 received Ad26.COV2.S at low or high dose, single or two shots; about 5 received placebo; per-sample allocation not given. The study sampled participants on day 63 after the first vaccine or placebo injection. Repertoires were generated with immunoSEQ multiplex PCR, while TCRdb's copy carries only in-frame clones and drops some. Of 500,000 or so clones in the sample, 89% were seen once. The sample in question was peripheral blood, obtained in a trial of Ad26.COV2.S vaccine versus placebo. The origin of the receptors is a person between 18 and 65 years old who received the Ad26.COV2.S COVID-19 vaccine or a placebo.

This rearrangement joins TRBV9 to TRBJ1-1, with a tentative D call TRBD1 (5 bases). CDR1 is SGDLS and CDR2 is YYNGEE in the germline V gene. V gave up 0 bases and J gave up 4 bases, with 16 bases separating them. The length of the CDR3 is 16 residues. The CDR3: CASSVGAQGFLTEAFF. As DNA, the CDR3 is TGTGCCAGCAGCGTAGGGGCCCAGGGTTTTCTCACTGAAGCTTTCTTT.

The chain combines TRBV6-2 or TRBV6-3 with TRBJ2-4; TRBD2 aligns across 16 bases. V trimming: 0 bases; J trimming: 4 bases; junction bases outside the gene matches: 6. This CDR3 is 19 amino acids long. The germline V gene has CDR1 MNHEY and CDR2 SVGEGT. The CDR3 spells CASSYSGTSGRALKNIQYF. Written as DNA, the CDR3 is TGTGCCAGCAGTTACTCAGGGACTAGCGGGAGGGCCTTGAAAAACATTCAGTACTTC.

Written as DNA, the CDR3 is TGTGCCAGCAGCGGGAGCGGGGGGCAGCCCCAGCATTTT. Protein sequence: CASSGSGGQPQHF. J is TRBJ1-5 and V is TRBV11-3; possibly TRBD1 for D (5 bases). V lost 5 bases to trimming and J lost 7 bases, with 12 bases between them. The V gene's germline CDR1 is SGHNT and CDR2 YENEEA. The CDR3 sequence is 13 residues long.

This clone has only a few counts. The chain combines TRBV2 with TRBJ1-5; D is unresolved. Germline V gene data show CDR1 as SNHLY and CDR2 as FYNNEI. This CDR3 region has 12 residues. V gave up 8 bases and J gave up 4 bases, with 9 bases separating them. The DNA of the CDR3 is TGTGCCAGCGGGCCCGAAAATCAGCCCCAGCATTTT. Translating gives CASGPENQPQHF.

The rearrangement links TRBV7-9 to TRBJ2-5; unclear D gene. Looked up from germline, CDR1 is SEHNR and CDR2 is FQNEAQ (reference sequence). This CDR3 spans 15 amino acids. Trimming removed 3 bases at V and 4 bases at J, with 15 bases between. The CDR3 DNA follows: TGTGCCAGCAGCTTCGAGAATTTAGTCCGAGAGACCCAGTACTTC. This gives the protein CASSFENLVRETQYF.

CDR3 sequence reads: CATRIRRIPEGFGELFF. The CDR3 region has the DNA TGTGCCACCAGGATTAGAAGGATTCCGGAGGGATTCGGGGAGCTGTTTTTT. V gene TRBV15 combines with J gene TRBJ2-2, with D possibly matching TRBD2 (6 bases). Germline V gene data show CDR1 as LNHNV and CDR2 as YYDKDF (reference sequence). CDR3 length: 17 amino acids. V lost 6 bases and J lost 7, with 24 bases in between.

The chain is built from TRBV20-1 and TRBJ1-5, with D possibly TRBD1 on 5 matching bases. Trimming removed 3 bases from V and 10 bases from J, with 19 bases in between. CDR1 and CDR2 (germline): DFQATT, SNEGSKA (reference sequence). The length of the CDR3 is 14 residues. CDR3 sequence reads: CSASAGLTIQPQHF. The DNA for the CDR3 is TGCAGTGCTAGTGCGGGACTTACAATTCAACCCCAGCATTTT.

This clone appeared a few times. V is TRBV29-1 and J is TRBJ1-2; D is undetermined. The V end was cut by 5 bases, the J end by 7 bases, with 8 bases between. The CDR3 extends over 10 amino acids. Per the germline V gene, CDR1 is SQVTM and CDR2 is ANQGSEA. For the CDR3, the DNA is TGCAGCGTTCTGGGTGGTGGCTACACCTTC. The encoded protein is CSVLGGGYTF.